The 4 T cell receptor beta chains in this list originate from one sample, sequenced in a study of T cells of healthy individuals. From the 5' RACE reads, TCRdb called clonotypes with MiXCR, one entry per CDR3 protein. The sample shows 55,000 to 65,000 distinct CDR3 sequences, 15% to 20% of them seen only once. These TCRs come from a human donor in good health.

V usage is TRBV5-4 and J usage is TRBJ2-5, with 10 bases identical to TRBD2. Trimming at V came to 4 bases and at J to 3 bases, leaving 3 bases not matched to a gene. In germline, CDR1 is SGHNT, CDR2 YYREEE (reference sequence). This CDR3 contains 14 residues. CDR3 coding DNA: TGTGCCAGCAGCCGCGGGACTAGCGAAGAGACCCAGTACTTC. Translating gives CASSRGTSEETQYF.

The chain combines TRBV6-1 with TRBJ2-7; 9 nucleotides match TRBD2. The germline V gene encodes CDR1 MNHNS and CDR2 SASEGT. This CDR3 has 15 amino acids. With V trimmed by 1 base and J by 0 bases, 1 base remained unmatched. This CDR3 is CASSEDSGSSYEQYF. CDR3 DNA sequence: TGTGCCAGCAGTGAAGATAGCGGGAGCTCCTACGAGCAGTACTTC.

This clonotype has just a few counts. This chain links TRBV4-1 with TRBJ2-7; D might be TRBD2 (5 bases). The V gene lost 1 base and the J gene lost 1 base, with 8 bases spanning the gap. Germline V gives CDR1 MGHRA, CDR2 YSYEKL. This CDR3 comprises 14 residues. The CDR3 nucleotides are TGCGCCAGCAGCCAAGCGAGGGTGTCCTACGAGCAGTACTTC. Translation: CASSQARVSYEQYF.

In its sample, this clonotype was seen many times. The CDR3 bases are TGTGCCAGCAGCCAACATTCCCTAGCGGGCTCGCAGGGGAACATTCAGTACTTC. Residues: CASSQHSLAGSQGNIQYF. V is TRBV4-2 and J is TRBJ2-4; TRBD2 matches at 8 bases. The V and J ends lost 2 bases and 7 bases, in that order; junction bases with no gene match: 16. This CDR3 is built from 18 residues. Germline V gives CDR1 LGHNA, CDR2 YNFKEQ.